The source of this T cell receptor beta chain is a study of shared clonotypes between healthy human individuals. Only CD45RO-negative cells positively selected for CCR7 counted as naive CD8 cells, so terminally differentiated effector memory CD45RA+ cells were excluded. Source study methods: Because ImmunoSEQ provided only junction sequences with no quality scores, the filtering differed. Measured with immunoSEQ multiplex PCR; TCRdb has only the in-frame clones, and not every one. From that table come the V and J calls and clone size; the DNA was used to work out D and trimming. The table includes more than 2 million clones, just over 90% detected once. Comments on this clone: What it binds is not known.

Whole-study findings and limits: Only blood underwent sampling, and tissue repertoires likely differ. When naive CD4 clonotypes were compared across a handful of donors, roughly 4.9% were shared.

Trimming removed 8 bases at V and 4 bases at J, with 12 bases between. The germline V gene encodes CDR1 MDHEN and CDR2 SYDVKM. The CDR3 has 13 residues. V usage is TRBV28 and J usage is TRBJ2-1; a weak D match, TRBD2 (6 bases). This clonotype was obtained from a man aged 18 to 29 in good health. Some clones in this sample may be carry-over from other donors' samples. Specimen: naive CD8+ T cells from PBMCs. The CDR3 DNA follows: TGTGCCAGCGGAGCAGGGACTTACAATGAGCAGTTCTTC. Translated, it gives CASGAGTYNEQFF.